These T cell receptor beta chains were read from a single sample in a study of cytomegalovirus exposure and HLA in healthy donors. Assay used: immunoSEQ multiplex PCR; TCRdb lists only in-frame clones, some missing. The profile shows about 190,000 clones, more than 75% of them singletons. Input material: PBMCs. The receptors were gathered from a woman aged 25 to 39 in good health and CMV-seropositive. Each CDR3 is given with its conserved first and last residue. Each record gives: V gene, clone size, J gene, D gene, CDR3 protein, CDR3 DNA. A D gene is named only where the DNA matches it firmly. Expanded clones get a size class; other rows say once, few or many, or leave the size out.

>TRBV7-9|.|TRBJ2-3|.
CASSLVGAGATDTQYF
TGTGCCAGCAGCTTAGTCGGGGCAGGGGCCACAGATACGCAGTATTTT
>TRBV5-4|once|TRBJ2-5|TRBD2
CASSLGTSGGETQYF
TGTGCCAGCAGCCTAGGGACTAGCGGGGGAGAGACCCAGTACTTC
>TRBV28|.|TRBJ1-5|.
CASSLWAGEGGNQPQHF
TGTGCCAGCAGTTTATGGGCGGGGGAGGGAGGCAATCAGCCCCAGCATTTT
>TRBV5-1|.|TRBJ2-3|.
CASSLGLAGTDTQYF
TGCGCCAGCAGCTTGGGTCTAGCTGGCACAGATACGCAGTATTTT
>TRBV30|.|TRBJ2-3|.
CAWSGTESTDTQYF
TGTGCCTGGAGTGGGACAGAGAGCACAGATACGCAGTATTTT
>TRBV5-1|.|TRBJ1-1|.
CASSWGGLGTEAFF
TGCGCCAGCAGCTGGGGGGGGCTCGGAACTGAAGCTTTCTTT
>TRBV5-1|.|TRBJ2-4|TRBD2
CASTGGRGVRLAKNIQYF
TGCGCCAGCACGGGGGGGCGTGGGGTACGATTAGCCAAAAACATTCAGTACTTC
>TRBV19|.|TRBJ2-7|TRBD1
CASSPRNGQGAYEQYF
TGTGCCAGTAGTCCCCGGAATGGGCAGGGGGCTTACGAGCAGTACTTC
>TRBV7-9|.|TRBJ2-5|.
CASSPHLGGGKETQYF
TGTGCCAGCAGCCCTCACCTGGGAGGGGGGAAAGAGACCCAGTACTTC
>TRBV5-5|.|TRBJ1-4|.
CASSLEGGEKLFF
TGTGCCAGCAGCTTGGAGGGGGGGGAAAAACTGTTTTTT
>TRBV7-9|.|TRBJ1-1|.
CASRLVSGLNTEAFF
TGTGCCAGCAGGTTAGTGTCGGGATTGAACACTGAAGCTTTCTTT
>TRBV5-6|once|TRBJ2-1|TRBD1
CASSLTGSNEQFF
TGTGCCAGCAGCCTGACAGGGAGCAATGAGCAGTTCTTC
>TRBV7-3|.|TRBJ2-2|.
CASSLNPFSVLNTGELFF
TGTGCCAGCAGCTTAAACCCTTTTAGTGTCCTGAACACCGGGGAGCTGTTTTTT
>TRBV4-2|.|TRBJ2-1|TRBD2
CASSQGVGRQTSYNEQFF
TGTGCCAGCAGCCAAGGGGTCGGGAGGCAAACCTCCTACAATGAGCAGTTCTTC
>TRBV2|.|TRBJ2-1|.
CASQTDGGNEQFF
TGTGCCAGCCAGACCGACGGCGGCAATGAGCAGTTCTTC
>TRBV21-1|.|TRBJ2-3|.
CAIRTSGASTDTQYF
TGTGCCATTCGGACTAGCGGGGCTAGCACAGATACGCAGTATTTT
>TRBV28|.|TRBJ2-5|.
CASSLLGSETQYF
TGTGCCAGCAGTTTACTGGGGAGCGAGACCCAGTACTTC
>TRBV2|.|TRBJ1-6|TRBD1
CARDRGHNSPLHF
TGTGCCAGAGACAGGGGCCATAATTCACCCCTCCACTTT
>TRBV11-3|.|TRBJ2-7|.
CASSYNQGYEQYF
TGTGCCAGCAGTTATAATCAGGGGTACGAGCAGTACTTC
>TRBV7-2|.|TRBJ1-2|.
CASSPAGRNYGYTF
TGTGCCAGCAGCCCCGCGGGTCGGAACTATGGCTACACCTTC
>TRBV7-2|.|TRBJ2-1|TRBD2
CASSTSGTSGHEQFF
TGTGCCAGCAGTACGTCCGGGACTAGCGGCCATGAGCAGTTCTTC
>TRBV2|few|TRBJ2-5|TRBD2
CASSQQLSAGGQETQYF
TGTGCCAGCAGCCAACAACTTTCTGCGGGGGGCCAAGAGACCCAGTACTTC
>TRBV28|.|TRBJ2-4|TRBD2
CASSFGRGKNIQYF
TGTGCCAGCAGTTTCGGGCGGGGGAAAAACATTCAGTACTTC
>TRBV11-2|.|TRBJ2-2|TRBD1
CASSPGTVNTGELFF
TGTGCCAGCAGCCCTGGGACAGTGAACACCGGGGAGCTGTTTTTT
>TRBV5-1|few|TRBJ2-1|TRBD2
CASSPDYSGSSSYNEQFF
TGCGCCAGCAGCCCGGATTATAGCGGGAGCTCATCCTACAATGAGCAGTTCTTC
>TRBV7-2|.|TRBJ2-7|TRBD2
CASSLAGLAGSYEQYF
TGTGCCAGCAGCTTAGCGGGACTAGCGGGATCCTACGAGCAGTACTTC
>TRBV4-3|few|TRBJ1-2|.
CASSQDRDYGYTF
TGCGCCAGCAGCCAAGACAGGGACTATGGCTACACCTTC
>TRBV28|.|TRBJ1-5|.
CASTPHGISQPQHF
TGTGCCAGCACTCCCCACGGGATCAGTCAGCCCCAGCATTTT